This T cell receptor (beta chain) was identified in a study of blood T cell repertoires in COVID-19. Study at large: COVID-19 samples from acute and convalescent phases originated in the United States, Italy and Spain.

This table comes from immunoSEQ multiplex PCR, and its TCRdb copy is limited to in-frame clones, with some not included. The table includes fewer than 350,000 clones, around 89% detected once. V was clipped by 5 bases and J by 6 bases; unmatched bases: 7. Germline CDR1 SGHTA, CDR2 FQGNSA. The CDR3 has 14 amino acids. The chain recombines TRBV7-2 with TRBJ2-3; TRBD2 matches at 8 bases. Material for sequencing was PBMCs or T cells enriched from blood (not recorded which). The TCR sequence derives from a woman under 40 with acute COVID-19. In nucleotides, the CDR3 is TGTGCCAGCAGCCCAGGGACTAGTTGGGATACGCAGTATTTT. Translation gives CASSPGTSWDTQYF. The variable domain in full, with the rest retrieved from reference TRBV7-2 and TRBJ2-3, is GAGVSQSPSNKVTEKGKDVELRCDPISGHTALYWYRQSLGQGLEFLIYFQGNSAPDKSGLPSDRFSAERTGGSVSTLTIQRTQQEDSAVYLCASSPGTSWDTQYFGPGTRLTVL.